This T cell receptor beta chain is from a study of blood T cell repertoires in COVID-19. Study in general: Sites in the United States, Italy and Spain provided acute and convalescent COVID-19 samples. PBMCs, B-cell-depleted T cells, or T cells were the source of the cDNA or gDNA that made up the material.

CDR1 is MGHRA, CDR2 YSYEKL, per germline. There are 17 residues in the CDR3. Unmatched junction bases numbered 10, after V lost 4 bases and J lost 4 bases. Per the original methods: The authors estimated nucleated cell counts from reference gene primer amplification. Measured with immunoSEQ multiplex PCR; TCRdb has only the in-frame clones, and not every one. V and J calls plus clone size are reproduced from that table; the DNA served to infer D and trimming. The sample holds fewer than 120,000 clones, 75% to 80% seen once. This clone was found once. What was sequenced was peripheral blood. V and J are TRBV4-1 and TRBJ2-1; TRBD2 agrees at 10 bases. This sequence was found in a woman older than 75 with active or convalescent COVID-19. CDR3 loop: CASSPPGAGGSYNEQFF. For the CDR3, the DNA is TGCGCCAGCAGCCCTCCTGGAGCGGGAGGGAGTTACAATGAGCAGTTCTTC.